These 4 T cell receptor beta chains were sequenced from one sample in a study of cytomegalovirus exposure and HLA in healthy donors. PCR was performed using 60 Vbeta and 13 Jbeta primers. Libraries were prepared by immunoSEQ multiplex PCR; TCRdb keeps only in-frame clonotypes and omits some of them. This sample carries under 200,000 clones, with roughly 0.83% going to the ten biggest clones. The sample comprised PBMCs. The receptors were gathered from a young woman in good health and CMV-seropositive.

The CDR3 nucleotides read TGTGCCAGCCCCCCTCTGCAGCGGGAACTTGGCAATGAGCAGTTCTTC. As protein: CASPPLQRELGNEQFF. The chain carries TRBV21-1 and TRBJ2-1; the DNA was not compared with TRBD2, the D call given in the table. TRBV21-1 is reported as a pseudogene. The CDR3 consists of 16 residues.

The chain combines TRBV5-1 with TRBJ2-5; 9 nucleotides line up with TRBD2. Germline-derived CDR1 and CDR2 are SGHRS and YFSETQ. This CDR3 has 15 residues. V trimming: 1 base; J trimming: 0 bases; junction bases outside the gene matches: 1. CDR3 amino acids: CASSLSGGHQETQYF. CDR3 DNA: TGCGCCAGCAGCTTGAGCGGGGGGCACCAAGAGACCCAGTACTTC.

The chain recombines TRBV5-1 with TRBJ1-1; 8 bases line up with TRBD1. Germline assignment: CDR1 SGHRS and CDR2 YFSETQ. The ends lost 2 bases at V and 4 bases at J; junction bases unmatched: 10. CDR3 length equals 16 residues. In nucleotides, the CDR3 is TGCGCCAGCAGCTTTTTCCAGGGGGCTGCAGGCACTGAAGCTTTCTTT. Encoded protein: CASSFFQGAAGTEAFF. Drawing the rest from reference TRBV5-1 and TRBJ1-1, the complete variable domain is KAGVTQTPRYLIKTRGQQVTLSCSPISGHRSVSWYQQTPGQGLQFLFEYFSETQRNKGNFPGRFSGRQFSNSRSEMNVSTLELGDSALYLCASSFFQGAAGTEAFFGQGTRLTVV.

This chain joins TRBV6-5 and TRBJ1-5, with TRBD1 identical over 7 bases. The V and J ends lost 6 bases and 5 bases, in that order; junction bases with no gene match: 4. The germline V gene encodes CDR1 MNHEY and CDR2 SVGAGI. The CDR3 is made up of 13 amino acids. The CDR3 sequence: CASRPDRDQPQHF. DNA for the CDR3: TGTGCCAGCAGACCAGACAGGGATCAGCCCCAGCATTTT.